These 13 T cell receptor beta chains came from one sample sequenced in a study of immune cell composition in non-small cell lung cancer. Clones were sequenced by immunoSEQ multiplex PCR, and TCRdb holds only the in-frame ones, with some missing. This table holds more than 15,000 clones, 77% found once. The normal lung sample lay at least 3 cm, and maximally far, from the tumour. The data also belong to a second study, concerning CD4 T cells in lung cancer.

Sequencing input: non-adjacent lung tissue. The source is a human donor with non-small cell lung cancer.

The chain employs TRBV29-1 and TRBJ1-3; D gene uncertain. The CDR3 spans 13 residues. Between the trimmed V and J ends, which lost 4 bases and 1 base, there was a span of 8 bases. Germline CDR1 reads SQVTM; CDR2 reads ANQGSEA. This chain's CDR3 is CSVGETSGNTIYF. CDR3 in DNA: TGCAGCGTTGGGGAGACGTCTGGAAACACCATATATTTT.

The CDR3 DNA sequence: TGCGCCAGCAGTGAGTCGAAGGGTACTCAAGAGACCCAGTACTTC. Its translation: CASSESKGTQETQYF. The chain joins TRBV10-2 to TRBJ2-5; D not certain. Germline CDR1 is WSHSY and CDR2 is SAAADI. CDR3 size: 15 residues. The V gene lost 0 bases and the J gene lost 2 bases, with 10 bases spanning the gap.

For the CDR3, the DNA is TGTGCCACCAGCGGTCGGAGAGGATTGAACACTGAAGCTTTCTTT. Translation: CATSGRRGLNTEAFF. The genes are TRBV15 and TRBJ1-1, with unresolved D. V was pared by 5 bases and J by 0 bases, with 13 bases between. Per the germline V gene, CDR1 is LNHNV and CDR2 is YYDKDF (reference sequence). The CDR3 is made up of 15 amino acids.

The chain recombines TRBV4-3 with TRBJ1-1, with D unresolved. Trimming left V 4 bases short and J 2 bases short, with 8 bases between. This CDR3 region has 13 residues. The germline V gene has CDR1 LGHNA and CDR2 YSLEER. Written as DNA, the CDR3 is TGCGCCAGCAGCCTCCAGTTCAACACTGAAGCTTTCTTT. It yields the protein CASSLQFNTEAFF.

V is TRBV7-2 and J is TRBJ2-5; D remains unclear. The CDR3 extends over 15 amino acids. Germline CDR1 is SGHTA and CDR2 is FQGNSA. V lost 1 base to trimming and J lost 1 base, with 10 bases between them. CDR3 loop: CASSLGSGSQETQYF. The CDR3 region has the DNA TGTGCCAGCAGCTTAGGTTCCGGATCCCAAGAGACCCAGTACTTC.

The chain links TRBV6-6 to TRBJ1-2; TRBD1 aligns across 7 bases. Losses at the gene ends were 4 bases for V and 4 bases for J; bases not matched to a gene: 6. CDR1 is MNHNY and CDR2 is SVGAGI in the germline V gene (reference sequence). This CDR3 has 14 residues. The CDR3 region has the DNA TGTGCCAGCAGTTCCGGGGACAGACTCTATGGCTACACCTTC. Translating gives CASSSGDRLYGYTF.

The chain joins TRBV6-6 to TRBJ1-1; D is perhaps TRBD1 (6 bases). Looked up from germline, CDR1 is MNHNY and CDR2 is SVGAGI (reference sequence). The CDR3 loop spans 13 amino acids. The V and J ends lost 6 bases and 4 bases respectively, with 12 bases between them. CDR3 nucleotide sequence: TGTGCCAGCAGGCCTGAGGGGGTCACTGAAGCTTTCTTT. Translation: CASRPEGVTEAFF.

The genes are TRBV4-3 and TRBJ2-1, with 9 bases aligning to TRBD2. Germline V gene sequence: CDR1 LGHNA, CDR2 YSLEER. The junction had 5 bases not matched to a gene; V was cut back by 0 bases and J by 5 bases. This CDR3 is 16 amino acids long. CDR3 region: CASSQDGLAGHNEQFF. DNA of the CDR3: TGCGCCAGCAGCCAAGATGGGCTAGCGGGGCACAATGAGCAGTTCTTC.

V usage is TRBV28 and J usage is TRBJ1-1; the match to TRBD1 covers 10 bases. The V and J ends lost 6 bases and 4 bases, in that order; junction bases with no gene match: 14. The CDR3 runs 17 residues. CDR1 is MDHEN and CDR2 is SYDVKM in the germline V gene. The CDR3 protein is CASRSPTGTGAGTEAFF. DNA for the CDR3: TGTGCCAGCAGAAGTCCTACCGGGACAGGGGCTGGCACTGAAGCTTTCTTT.

This clone is medium-sized in the sample. The rearrangement uses TRBV18 and TRBJ1-3, with D tentatively TRBD1 (5 bases). Germline loops: CDR1 KGHSH, CDR2 LQKENI. The CDR3 loop spans 16 amino acids. Trimming took off 4 bases at V and 1 base at J, with 14 bases between the two ends. As DNA, the CDR3 is TGTGCCAGCTCACAGTCCGGGACTCAGTCTGGAAACACCATATATTTT. It translates to CASSQSGTQSGNTIYF.

This chain links TRBV7-9 with TRBJ2-2, with 8 bases that match TRBD1. The trim removed 1 base at V and 4 bases at J, leaving 5 bases unmatched. This CDR3 comprises 16 residues. From germline, CDR1 is SEHNR and CDR2 FQNEAQ (reference sequence). The DNA of the CDR3 is TGTGCCAGCAGCTTAGGTGGACAGGGAGGCACCGGGGAGCTGTTTTTT. It translates to CASSLGGQGGTGELFF.

The V and J genes are TRBV10-3 and TRBJ1-2; a possible D gene is TRBD1 (6 bases). Trimming stripped 2 bases from V and 5 bases from J, with 15 bases between. The CDR3 spans 15 residues. CDR1 and CDR2 (germline): ENHRY, SYGVKD. CDR3 loop: CAISEVEGQGYGYTF. The CDR3 DNA reads TGTGCCATCAGTGAGGTAGAGGGACAAGGGTATGGCTACACCTTC.

J is TRBJ2-7 and V is TRBV11-2; D gene ambiguous. Germline V CDR1 and CDR2: SGHAT, FQNNGV. The CDR3 contains 14 residues. With 8 bases removed from V and 3 bases from J, the gap between germline ends came to 17 bases. CDR3 loop: CASGVYGTLYEQYF. The CDR3 nucleotides read TGTGCCAGCGGGGTGTACGGTACTCTCTACGAGCAGTACTTC.